One and the same sample provided the 6 T cell receptor beta chains below, sequenced in a study of blood T cell repertoires in COVID-19. Profiling relied on immunoSEQ multiplex PCR, and the TCRdb table lists in-frame clones only, not all of them. Seen here are roughly 120,000 clones, about 90% observed once, and the top ten hold roughly 1%. The material sequenced was peripheral blood. The origin of the receptors is a woman aged 50 to 60 with active or convalescent COVID-19.

V and J are TRBV11-2 and TRBJ2-1; perhaps TRBD2 as D (5 bases). Germline lookup yields CDR1 SGHAT and CDR2 FQNNGV. CDR3 length: 14 residues. With 5 bases removed from V and 2 bases from J, the gap between germline ends came to 10 bases. The CDR3: CASSNKRTYNEQFF. As DNA, the CDR3 is TGTGCCAGCAGCAATAAGCGGACCTACAATGAGCAGTTCTTC.

The chain is built from TRBV7-8 and TRBJ1-6; no reliable D call. The CDR3 loop spans 12 amino acids. Germline V lookup: CDR1 SGHVS, CDR2 FQNEAQ. Between the trimmed V and J ends, which lost 4 bases and 9 bases, there was a span of 7 bases. Here the CDR3 DNA reads TGTGCCAGCAGCTGGTCTAGTTCACCCCTCCACTTT. As protein: CASSWSSSPLHF.

CDR3 region: CASRARGSYNSPLHF. The CDR3 DNA reads as TGTGCCAGCAGAGCTCGGGGCTCCTATAATTCACCCCTCCACTTT. This chain joins TRBV6-5 and TRBJ1-6; D gene uncertain. The germline CDR1 and CDR2 sequences are MNHEY and SVGAGI. Deletions cut 6 bases from V and 0 bases from J, with 9 bases between. The CDR3 totals 15 residues.

V and J are TRBV27 and TRBJ2-1; a possible D gene is TRBD2 (6 bases). Germline CDR1 and CDR2: MNHEY and SMNVEV (reference sequence). The CDR3 is made up of 14 amino acids. Between the trimmed V and J ends, which lost 5 bases and 6 bases, there was a span of 14 bases. The CDR3: CASSPGTAFNEQFF. For the CDR3, the DNA is TGTGCCAGCAGTCCCGGGACTGCCTTCAATGAGCAGTTCTTC.

The J gene is TRBJ2-1, the V gene TRBV6-4; 9 positions agree with TRBD2. The length of the CDR3 is 16 residues. With V trimmed by 0 bases and J by 3 bases, 3 bases remained unmatched. The V gene's germline CDR1 is MRHNA and CDR2 SNTAGT. The chain's CDR3 is CASSDSVLAGYNEQFF. As DNA, the CDR3 is TGTGCCAGCAGTGACTCGGTACTAGCGGGCTACAATGAGCAGTTCTTC.

The chain combines TRBV6-5 with TRBJ1-2; D uncertain. Trimming shortened V by 5 bases and J by 0 bases, and 13 bases separated the two germline ends. Germline V CDR1 and CDR2: MNHEY, SVGAGI. CDR3 length equals 15 residues. The CDR3 DNA is TGTGCCAGCAGTCGCGGCCGCGCGCCTAACTATGGCTACACCTTC. Its protein is CASSRGRAPNYGYTF.